Below, 24 T cell receptor beta chains from the same sample are listed, as sequenced in a study of blood T cell repertoires in COVID-19. TCRdb keeps only in-frame clones here, not all; method: immunoSEQ multiplex PCR. The sample has 110,000 or so clones; around 84% are singletons. Sequenced material: peripheral blood. The receptors originated from a human donor in a cohort sampled during active COVID-19.

The chain joins TRBV6-2 or TRBV6-3 to TRBJ1-5, with a weak D call TRBD1 (5 bases). The CDR3 runs 16 residues. CDR1 and CDR2 from the germline V gene are MNHEY and SVGEGT. V shed 3 bases and J shed 4 bases, with 16 bases lying between them. In nucleotides, the CDR3 is TGTGCCAGCAGTTATGGGGGGGGAGAGATAAATCAGCCCCAGCATTTT. It yields the protein CASSYGGGEINQPQHF.

The chain employs TRBV29-1 and TRBJ2-1; D is ambiguous. V gave up 0 bases and J gave up 5 bases, with 8 bases separating them. Germline CDR1 is SQVTM and CDR2 is ANQGSEA. The CDR3 loop spans 13 amino acids. The CDR3 DNA follows: TGCAGCGTTGAAGATTCCCTCCACAATGAGCAGTTCTTC. This encodes CSVEDSLHNEQFF.

In DNA form, the CDR3 reads TGTGCCAGCAGTTTAACCTGGGACAGGAGGAATTCACCCCTCCACTTT. This encodes CASSLTWDRRNSPLHF. V gene TRBV6-5 combines with J gene TRBJ1-6; 8 bases are a match to TRBD1. CDR3 size: 16 residues. Unmatched junction bases numbered 9, after V lost 4 bases and J lost 7 bases. CDR1 is MNHEY and CDR2 is SVGAGI in the germline V gene.

The CDR3 DNA sequence: TGTGCCAGCAGTGAAGCGGTCAGAATGAATCAGCCCCAGCATTTT. Translating gives CASSEAVRMNQPQHF. This rearrangement joins TRBV6-1 to TRBJ1-5; D gene ambiguous. V lost 0 bases and J lost 4, with 10 bases in between. Per the germline V gene, CDR1 is MNHNS and CDR2 is SASEGT. This CDR3 contains 15 residues.

The chain has TRBV6-6 and TRBJ1-2; the match to TRBD1 covers 9 bases. The CDR3 extends over 15 amino acids. Trimming took 6 bases from V and 4 from J; bases not matched to a gene: 9. Germline V gene lookup returns CDR1 MNHNY and CDR2 SVGAGI (reference sequence). The DNA of the CDR3 is TGTGCCAGCAGGATTCCGGGACAGGGAATCTATGGCTACACCTTC. Its protein is CASRIPGQGIYGYTF.

V and J are TRBV5-1 and TRBJ2-2; D is uncertain. In germline, CDR1 is SGHRS, CDR2 YFSETQ. The CDR3 consists of 13 residues. Deletions cut 4 bases from V and 1 base from J, with 5 bases between. The CDR3 loop is CASSTENTGELFF. DNA for the CDR3: TGCGCCAGCAGCACTGAGAACACCGGGGAGCTGTTTTTT.

This clone showed up just a few times. The V call is TRBV6-5, the J call TRBJ1-1; 11 nucleotides agree with TRBD1. CDR1 and CDR2 (germline): MNHEY, SVGAGI. V was clipped by 2 bases and J by 11 bases; unmatched bases: 4. The length of the CDR3 is 13 residues. The CDR3 DNA is TGTGCCAGCAGTTACAGGGACAGGGGGAACGCTTTCTTT. Encoded protein: CASSYRDRGNAFF.

J is TRBJ2-3 and V is TRBV3-1 (or the pseudogene TRBV3-2), with 13 bases fitting TRBD2. CDR1 and CDR2 (germline): LGHDT, YNNKEL (reference sequence). The V gene end was trimmed by 4 bases and the J gene end by 0 bases; junction bases not matched to a gene: 4. The CDR3 is made up of 17 amino acids. Here the CDR3 DNA reads TGTGCCAGCAGCCGGACTAGCGGGGGCTCGAGCACAGATACGCAGTATTTT. Translation gives CASSRTSGGSSTDTQYF.

This rearrangement joins TRBV2 to TRBJ2-7; no reliable D call. This CDR3 is 15 amino acids long. V was clipped by 0 bases and J by 3 bases, with 12 bases between them. Germline V gene sequence: CDR1 SNHLY, CDR2 FYNNEI. CDR3 sequence reads: CASSEALLADYEQYF. DNA of the CDR3: TGTGCCAGCAGTGAAGCGCTTCTGGCGGACTACGAGCAGTACTTC.

J is TRBJ1-1 and V is TRBV27, with a tentative D call TRBD1 (5 bases). V was trimmed by 5 bases and J by 5 bases, leaving 12 bases between them. CDR1 is MNHEY, CDR2 SMNVEV, per germline (reference sequence). The CDR3 extends over 13 amino acids. The CDR3 here is CASSRRVLTEAFF. CDR3 bases: TGTGCCAGCAGTCGCAGGGTGTTGACTGAAGCTTTCTTT.

This clone was picked up a small number of times. Here the CDR3 DNA reads TGTGCCAGCAGGATGACAGATGAAGCTTTCTTT. This gives the protein CASRMTDEAFF. This chain uses TRBV6-6 with TRBJ1-1; perhaps TRBD1 as D (5 bases). Germline CDR1 and CDR2: MNHNY and SVGAGI (reference sequence). The CDR3 covers 11 residues. V was cut by 6 bases and J by 7 bases, with 9 bases left in between.

The chain has TRBV10-3 and TRBJ1-1; no firm D call. The CDR3 runs to 15 residues. Germline lookup yields CDR1 ENHRY and CDR2 SYGVKD. V dropped 3 bases and J dropped 1 base, with 12 bases sitting between them. CDR3 sequence (DNA): TGTGCCATCAGTGAATCCGGGATGGAGAACACTGAAGCTTTCTTT. Translated: CAISESGMENTEAFF.

The sample holds one count of this clone. The rearrangement links TRBV29-1 to TRBJ2-3; D is undetermined. V lost 4 bases to trimming and J lost 1 base, with 6 bases between them. This CDR3 is 12 amino acids long. The germline V gene encodes CDR1 SQVTM and CDR2 ANQGSEA. The CDR3 loop reads CSVGLGTDTQYF. In DNA form, the CDR3 reads TGCAGCGTTGGGCTGGGCACAGATACGCAGTATTTT.

This chain joins TRBV9 and TRBJ1-3, with TRBD1 as a possible D gene (6 bases). Germline values: CDR1 SGDLS, CDR2 YYNGEE. The CDR3 is 15 residues long. V was pared by 3 bases and J by 5 bases, with 15 bases between. The CDR3 region is CASSAKGGARNTIYF. The CDR3, as DNA: TGTGCCAGCAGCGCTAAAGGGGGGGCACGAAACACCATATATTTT.

The J gene is TRBJ2-5, the V gene TRBV7-9; a weak D match, TRBD1 (6 bases). This CDR3 contains 14 residues. Trimming shortened V by 5 bases and J by 2 bases, and 12 bases separated the two germline ends. CDR1 and CDR2 from the germline V gene are SEHNR and FQNEAQ (reference sequence). CDR3 in amino acids: CASSPWTEQETQYF. The CDR3 DNA reads TGTGCCAGCAGCCCGTGGACAGAACAAGAGACCCAGTACTTC. Together with reference TRBV7-9 and TRBJ2-5, the CDR3 gives the full variable domain: DTGVSQNPRHKITKRGQNVTFRCDPISEHNRLYWYRQTLGQGPEFLTYFQNEAQLEKSRLLSDRFSAERPKGSFSTLEIQRTEQGDSAMYLCASSPWTEQETQYFGPGTRLLVL.

The rearrangement uses TRBV5-1 and TRBJ2-7; D possibly corresponds to TRBD1 (6 bases). This CDR3 has 15 amino acids. Trimming stripped 0 bases from V and 3 bases from J, with 13 bases between. CDR1 is SGHRS, CDR2 YFSETQ, per germline. The DNA for the CDR3 is TGCGCCAGCAGCTTGGCCCAGGGGACCTTCTACGAGCAGTACTTC. This codes for CASSLAQGTFYEQYF. The full variable domain, rest sourced from reference TRBV5-1 and TRBJ2-7, is KAGVTQTPRYLIKTRGQQVTLSCSPISGHRSVSWYQQTPGQGLQFLFEYFSETQRNKGNFPGRFSGRQFSNSRSEMNVSTLELGDSALYLCASSLAQGTFYEQYFGPGTRLTVT.

This clone was found once. This rearrangement joins TRBV19 to TRBJ2-7; 10 bases are a match to TRBD1. Losses at the gene ends were 7 bases for V and 2 bases for J; bases not matched to a gene: 8. This CDR3 has 15 amino acids. Germline lookup yields CDR1 LNHDA and CDR2 SQIVND (reference sequence). The CDR3 nucleotides read TGTGCCAGTACCGTAGGACAGGGGGTGACCTACGAGCAGTACTTC. Amino acid sequence: CASTVGQGVTYEQYF. Together with reference TRBV19 and TRBJ2-7, the CDR3 gives the full variable domain: DGGITQSPKYLFRKEGQNVTLSCEQNLNHDAMYWYRQDPGQGLRLIYYSQIVNDFQKGDIAEGYSVSREKKESFPLTVTSAQKNPTAFYLCASTVGQGVTYEQYFGPGTRLTVT.

This clone has just a few counts. Here the CDR3 reads CASSPRQGRKASYEQYF. As DNA, the CDR3 is TGTGCCAGCAGCCCGAGACAGGGGCGCAAAGCGTCCTACGAGCAGTACTTC. J is TRBJ2-7 and V is TRBV7-6, with 8 bases fitting TRBD1. Trimming took 5 bases from V and 1 from J; bases not matched to a gene: 13. CDR1 SGHVS and CDR2 FNYEAQ come from the germline V gene. There are 17 residues in the CDR3.

The chain recombines TRBV7-9 with TRBJ1-1, with D hard to call. Germline V gene data show CDR1 as SEHNR and CDR2 as FQNEAQ (reference sequence). The CDR3 contains 12 residues. With 3 bases removed from V and 3 bases from J, the gap between germline ends came to 5 bases. The CDR3 DNA sequence: TGTGCCAGCAGCTTTTCGGACACTGAAGCTTTCTTT. Its protein is CASSFSDTEAFF.

As concerns this clone: Other nucleotide sequences in the sample specify the same CDR3. This chain links TRBV5-1 with TRBJ2-2; no clear D. V lost 1 base and J 6 bases, leaving 4 bases between the germline ends. The CDR3 runs 12 residues. Germline V gives CDR1 SGHRS, CDR2 YFSETQ. The chain's CDR3 is CASSLLAGELFF. CDR3 DNA: TGCGCCAGCAGCTTGTTAGCCGGGGAGCTGTTTTTT.

V usage is TRBV9 and J usage is TRBJ1-3, with 8 bases that match TRBD1. The J segment lost 3 bases and the V segment lost 0 bases, leaving 8 bases of the junction unmatched. CDR3 length: 17 amino acids. CDR1 and CDR2 from the germline V gene are SGDLS and YYNGEE. The CDR3: CASSVDQGASVGNTIYF. The DNA for the CDR3 is TGTGCCAGCAGCGTAGATCAGGGGGCGTCGGTTGGAAACACCATATATTTT.

This chain uses TRBV19 with TRBJ1-5; D perhaps matches TRBD1 (5 bases). In germline, CDR1 is LNHDA, CDR2 SQIVND (reference sequence). The V end was cut by 7 bases, the J end by 3 bases, with 13 bases between. The CDR3 is 14 amino acids. The CDR3 protein is CASTDQGHNQPQHF. DNA for the CDR3: TGTGCCAGTACTGACCAGGGTCACAATCAGCCCCAGCATTTT.

The chain uses TRBV10-3 and TRBJ1-2; TRBD1 matches 7 bases. The V segment lost 1 base and the J segment 7 bases; nucleotides outside the gene matches: 6. Germline assignment: CDR1 ENHRY and CDR2 SYGVKD. The CDR3 spans 14 residues. This chain's CDR3 is CAISELQGQRGYTF. CDR3 DNA: TGTGCCATCAGTGAGTTACAGGGGCAACGTGGCTACACCTTC.

The chain combines TRBV9 with TRBJ2-7; 9 nucleotides align to TRBD2. Trimming took 2 bases from V and 7 from J; bases not matched to a gene: 4. Germline loops: CDR1 SGDLS, CDR2 YYNGEE. The CDR3 is 13 amino acids. The CDR3, as DNA: TGTGCCAGCAGCGTCGCGGGGGGGCGGGAGCAGTACTTC. Translation: CASSVAGGREQYF.